This is a list of T cell receptor beta chains from one sample in a study of blood T cell repertoires in COVID-19. The repertoire was sequenced with immunoSEQ multiplex PCR; TCRdb's copy has only in-frame clones and lacks some. The table includes about 140,000 clones, roughly four fifths detected once. The specimen sequenced was peripheral blood. The receptors come from a woman of 80 years or more with acute or convalescent COVID-19. Each CDR3 is given with its conserved first and last residue. The D gene is left open where the match is weak. The size of a clone is reported for some rows only, either as once, few or many, or as a class for expanded clones.

D: TRBD2; J: TRBJ2-4; size: .; V: TRBV5-4; DNA: TGTGCCAGCAGCTTATCCCCGGGACTAGCGCAAAACATTCAGTACTTC; CDR3: CASSLSPGLAQNIQYF
D: .; J: TRBJ2-2; size: .; V: TRBV19; DNA: TGTGCCAGTAGTATCCCCCTCCGCAGTTCTCAGACCGGGGAGCTGTTTTTT; CDR3: CASSIPLRSSQTGELFF
D: .; J: TRBJ1-1; size: .; V: TRBV5-1; DNA: TGCGCCAGCAGCTTGTTAGAGGTGAACACTGAAGCTTTCTTT; CDR3: CASSLLEVNTEAFF
D: .; J: TRBJ2-6; size: .; V: TRBV24-1; DNA: TGTGCCACCAGTGGACAGGCAGGAACAAACCCCTCTCTAGGGGCCAACGTCCTGACTTTC; CDR3: CATSGQAGTNPSLGANVLTF
D: TRBD1; J: TRBJ1-2; size: .; V: TRBV6-1; DNA: TGTGCCAGCAGTGATAACAGGGGCGCGTGGGATGGCTACACCTTC; CDR3: CASSDNRGAWDGYTF
D: .; J: TRBJ1-3; size: .; V: TRBV5-1; DNA: TGCGCCAGCAGCCTCACGGGTGGCATTGCTGGAAACACCATATATTTT; CDR3: CASSLTGGIAGNTIYF
D: TRBD1; J: TRBJ1-6; size: .; V: TRBV7-8; DNA: TGTGCCAGCAGCGTTACAGGGGCTAGGAATTCACCCCTCCACTTT; CDR3: CASSVTGARNSPLHF
D: TRBD1; J: TRBJ2-1; size: .; V: TRBV18; DNA: TGTGCCAGCTCACCAAGGGACAGGGTTGCTCGCAATGAGCAGTTCTTC; CDR3: CASSPRDRVARNEQFF
D: TRBD2; J: TRBJ2-1; size: .; V: TRBV12-5; DNA: TGTGCTAGTGGTTTGGTAAAAGGACTAGCGGGAGTAGGTGAGCAGTTCTTC; CDR3: CASGLVKGLAGVGEQFF
D: .; J: TRBJ1-2; size: few; V: TRBV5-1; DNA: TGCGCCAGCAGCTTGTTTGAGACGGGAGGTCTCTATGGCTACACCTTC; CDR3: CASSLFETGGLYGYTF
D: .; J: TRBJ1-1; size: .; V: TRBV7-9; DNA: TGTGCCAGCAGCCCCTCCTGGCAGGGTAGGGGGAACACTGAAGCTTTCTTT; CDR3: CASSPSWQGRGNTEAFF
D: .; J: TRBJ2-7; size: .; V: TRBV24-1; DNA: TGTGCCACCAGTGATGGGACTGCTTACGAGCAGTACTTC; CDR3: CATSDGTAYEQYF
D: .; J: TRBJ1-2; size: .; V: TRBV9; DNA: TGTGCCAGCAGCGGGCAGGGACACCTCTATGGCTACACCTTC; CDR3: CASSGQGHLYGYTF
D: TRBD1; J: TRBJ2-7; size: few; V: TRBV11-2; DNA: TGTGCCAGCAGCTTAGATCCGGGACAGCCTTACGAGCAGTACTTC; CDR3: CASSLDPGQPYEQYF
D: TRBD2; J: TRBJ2-5; size: .; V: TRBV11-2; DNA: TGTGCCAGCAGCCGGGGGGGCCAAGAGACCCAGTACTTC; CDR3: CASSRGGQETQYF
D: .; J: TRBJ2-7; size: .; V: TRBV2; DNA: TGTGCCAGCAGACAGGGAGGGATTTTTTACGAGCAGTACTTC; CDR3: CASRQGGIFYEQYF
D: TRBD1; J: TRBJ2-5; size: .; V: TRBV5-1; DNA: TGCGCCAGCAGCACACAGGGGGCGGAGACCCAGTACTTC; CDR3: CASSTQGAETQYF
D: TRBD2; J: TRBJ2-3; size: .; V: TRBV24-1; DNA: TGTGCCACCAGTGATCGGTATAAGACTAGCGGTAAGGCAGATACGCAGTATTTT; CDR3: CATSDRYKTSGKADTQYF
D: .; J: TRBJ1-2; size: .; V: TRBV7-9; DNA: TGTGCCAGCAGCTTAGGGGGAGGCGGACGTAACTATGGCTACACCTTC; CDR3: CASSLGGGGRNYGYTF
D: .; J: TRBJ2-5; size: .; V: TRBV18; DNA: TGTGCCAGCTCACCTGATCCGAGAGAGACCCAGTACTTC; CDR3: CASSPDPRETQYF
D: TRBD1; J: TRBJ1-5; size: .; V: TRBV18; DNA: TGTGCCAGCTCAGAGGGACAGGGGACCAATCAGCCCCAGCATTTT; CDR3: CASSEGQGTNQPQHF
D: TRBD1; J: TRBJ1-5; size: .; V: TRBV19; DNA: TGTGCCAGTAGTCCCGACTGGGGGACAGCTTTAAATCAGCCCCAGCATTTT; CDR3: CASSPDWGTALNQPQHF
D: .; J: TRBJ1-1; size: .; V: TRBV25-1; DNA: TGTGCCAGCAGTGCCGTTAGGGGCGAAGCTTTCTTT; CDR3: CASSAVRGEAFF
D: TRBD1; J: TRBJ2-7; size: .; V: TRBV18; DNA: TGTGCCAGCTCCACCACGGGACAGCTAGATTACGAGCAGTACTTC; CDR3: CASSTTGQLDYEQYF
D: .; J: TRBJ1-5; size: .; V: TRBV19; DNA: TGTGCCAGTAGTATTTCAGGGGACAATCAGCCCCAGCATTTT; CDR3: CASSISGDNQPQHF
D: TRBD2; J: TRBJ2-7; size: few; V: TRBV30; DNA: TGTGCCTGGAGCCGGGGGGTAAGATGGTACGAGCAGTACTTC; CDR3: CAWSRGVRWYEQYF
D: .; J: TRBJ1-1; size: .; V: TRBV30; DNA: TGTGCCTGGAGTGTAGGGGTGAACACTGAAGCTTTCTTT; CDR3: CAWSVGVNTEAFF
D: .; J: TRBJ1-2; size: .; V: TRBV21-1; DNA: TGTGCCAGCAGCTCCCGACAGCGCTGGAGAACTGGCTACACCTTC; CDR3: CASSSRQRWRTGYTF
D: TRBD2; J: TRBJ2-7; size: .; V: TRBV28; DNA: TGTGCCAGCAGTTCCCGGGAGGGCTCCCGGGGTGACGAGCAGTACTTC; CDR3: CASSSREGSRGDEQYF
D: TRBD1; J: TRBJ1-2; size: .; V: TRBV6-5; DNA: TGTGCCAGCAGAAGGGACAGCTTAGCTAACTATGGCTACACCTTC; CDR3: CASRRDSLANYGYTF
D: TRBD2; J: TRBJ2-1; size: .; V: TRBV19; DNA: TGTGCCAGTAGTATTTCTAGCGGGGGCCACAATGAGCAGTTCTTC; CDR3: CASSISSGGHNEQFF
D: .; J: TRBJ2-1; size: .; V: TRBV28; DNA: TGTGCCAGCAGTTTAGGGGCAGGGTTAGGCAATGAGCAGTTCTTC; CDR3: CASSLGAGLGNEQFF
D: .; J: TRBJ2-2; size: .; V: TRBV5-6; DNA: TGTGCCAGCAGCTTGTTAGTGCCGAACACCGGGGAGCTGTTTTTT; CDR3: CASSLLVPNTGELFF
D: .; J: TRBJ1-1; size: few; V: TRBV6-5; DNA: TGTGCCAGCAGTATCTACAGGGTAGGCACTGAAGCTTTCTTT; CDR3: CASSIYRVGTEAFF
D: TRBD1; J: TRBJ1-2; size: .; V: TRBV28; DNA: TGTGCCAGCAGTTCTTCCGGGACAGGGCCGTTGTCCTATGGCTACACCTTC; CDR3: CASSSSGTGPLSYGYTF
D: TRBD1; J: TRBJ1-1; size: .; V: TRBV18; DNA: TGTGCCAGCTCGGCCGGGACAGGGGCGTCCGGCACTGAAGCTTTCTTT; CDR3: CASSAGTGASGTEAFF
D: .; J: TRBJ1-1; size: once; V: TRBV18; DNA: TGTGCCCGCGGGCTGGCCGACACTGAAGCTTTCTTT; CDR3: CARGLADTEAFF
D: .; J: TRBJ2-7; size: once; V: TRBV6-1; DNA: TGTGCCAGCAGTGAATTTACAGCCTACGAGCAGTACTTC; CDR3: CASSEFTAYEQYF
D: TRBD1; J: TRBJ1-4; size: .; V: TRBV10-3; DNA: TGTGCCACTCTCTCCGGGACAGGGGAAGAAAAACTGTTTTTT; CDR3: CATLSGTGEEKLFF
D: .; J: TRBJ2-5; size: .; V: TRBV11-2; DNA: TGTGCCAGCAGCTTAGTGGGCGTGTGGACCCAGTACTTC; CDR3: CASSLVGVWTQYF
D: TRBD1; J: TRBJ1-4; size: .; V: TRBV7-8; DNA: TGTGCCAGCAGCTCGGGACAGACGATTGCAACTAATGAAAAACTGTTTTTT; CDR3: CASSSGQTIATNEKLFF
D: .; J: TRBJ2-7; size: .; V: TRBV2; DNA: TGTGCCAGCCGAATAGTACCCCCCTACGAGCAGTACTTC; CDR3: CASRIVPPYEQYF
D: .; J: TRBJ1-2; size: .; V: TRBV3-1/TRBV3-2; DNA: TGTGCCAGCAGCCAAGCATCCCGGGGCTACACCTTC; CDR3: CASSQASRGYTF
D: .; J: TRBJ2-3; size: .; V: TRBV5-1; DNA: TGCGCCAGTACTACTGGGGGGACCGCCACAGATACGCAGTATTTT; CDR3: CASTTGGTATDTQYF
D: .; J: TRBJ1-2; size: .; V: TRBV19; DNA: TGTGCCAGTAGTGGGGACACCCATGGCTACACCTTC; CDR3: CASSGDTHGYTF
D: .; J: TRBJ1-1; size: .; V: TRBV19; DNA: TGTGCCAGTAGTATAAGTCGGACAGTCAACACTGAAGCTTTCTTT; CDR3: CASSISRTVNTEAFF
D: TRBD1; J: TRBJ1-2; size: .; V: TRBV6-1; DNA: TGTGCCAGCAGTGAGTGGGGACAGGATAACTATGGCTACACCTTC; CDR3: CASSEWGQDNYGYTF
D: TRBD1; J: TRBJ2-5; size: .; V: TRBV24-1; DNA: TGTGCCACCAGTGACCCTGGACAGGGTGGCGAGACCCAGTACTTC; CDR3: CATSDPGQGGETQYF
D: TRBD2; J: TRBJ2-1; size: .; V: TRBV30; DNA: TGTGCCTGGAGTCTAGCGGGGAACCAGTTCTTC; CDR3: CAWSLAGNQFF
D: TRBD1; J: TRBJ1-1; size: .; V: TRBV19; DNA: TGTGCCAGTAGTATAGGGACAGGGGGCTTGGCTGAAGCTTTCTTT; CDR3: CASSIGTGGLAEAFF
D: .; J: TRBJ1-2; size: .; V: TRBV5-6; DNA: TGTGCCAGCAGCTTGCTGGGCGGGGATTCTAACTATGGCTACACCTTC; CDR3: CASSLLGGDSNYGYTF
D: TRBD1; J: TRBJ1-2; size: .; V: TRBV7-2; DNA: TGTGCCAGCAGCTATAAAACAGGGGATGGCTACACCTTC; CDR3: CASSYKTGDGYTF
D: .; J: TRBJ2-7; size: .; V: TRBV6-1; DNA: TGTGCCAGCAGTGAATTGTCAGGGGTGTACTACGAGCAGTACTTC; CDR3: CASSELSGVYYEQYF
D: .; J: TRBJ1-2; size: .; V: TRBV7-2; DNA: TGTGCCAGCAGCACACAACAGGGAAACTATGGCTACACCTTC; CDR3: CASSTQQGNYGYTF
D: TRBD1; J: TRBJ1-2; size: .; V: TRBV6-6; DNA: TGTGCCAGCAGTTCGGGACAGATTTATGGCTACACCTTC; CDR3: CASSSGQIYGYTF
D: TRBD2; J: TRBJ2-2; size: .; V: TRBV2; DNA: TGTGCCAGCAGCGGTATAGCGGGAGTGAGCACCGGGGAGCTGTTTTTT; CDR3: CASSGIAGVSTGELFF
D: TRBD1; J: TRBJ2-7; size: .; V: TRBV5-1; DNA: TGCGCCAGCAGCTTGGGACAGGGCCCCTACGAGCAGTACTTC; CDR3: CASSLGQGPYEQYF
D: TRBD1; J: TRBJ2-7; size: .; V: TRBV7-8; DNA: TGTGCCAGCAGCTCACTCCGGGACAGGGTAAACGAGCAGTACTTC; CDR3: CASSSLRDRVNEQYF
D: .; J: TRBJ2-7; size: .; V: TRBV11-2; DNA: TGTGCCAGCAGCTACAGATCCTACGAGCAGTACTTC; CDR3: CASSYRSYEQYF
D: TRBD2; J: TRBJ2-1; size: .; V: TRBV11-2; DNA: TGTGCCAGCAGCCCCACTAGCGGGTTTTACAATGAGCAGTTCTTC; CDR3: CASSPTSGFYNEQFF